One T cell receptor beta chain is described in this entry. Using immunoSEQ multiplex PCR, the repertoire was profiled, and TCRdb retains in-frame clones only, with some absent. The sample shows 65,000 to 90,000 clones, more than 90% of them seen only once. The data were obtained in a study of technical replicates of blood from several donors. The CDR3 contains 14 residues. The trim removed 6 bases at V and 8 bases at J, leaving 9 bases unmatched. Germline V gene data show CDR1 as MNHEY and CDR2 as SVGAGI. The TCR comes from a human donor in good health. Some clones in this sample may be carry-over from other donors' samples. Sequencing was carried out using PBMCs. This chain joins TRBV6-5 and TRBJ1-2; TRBD1 agrees at 10 bases. The CDR3 reads CASRPAGQGGGYTF. Here the CDR3 DNA reads TGTGCCAGCAGGCCAGCCGGACAGGGGGGCGGCTACACCTTC.